This T cell receptor beta chain was retrieved from a study of CD8+CD57+ T cells in acquired aplastic anemia. According to the study, genomic DNA was the template for TCR beta VDJ and CDR3 profiling. A single record per CDR3 protein comes from TCRdb applying MiXCR to the reads. The sample holds 65,000 to 85,000 distinct CDR3 sequences; 54% are singletons and the top ten take about 8.3%. The CDR3 covers 12 residues. Germline-derived CDR1 and CDR2 are LNHNV and YYDKDF (reference sequence). Trimming shortened V by 0 bases and J by 6 bases, and 5 bases separated the two germline ends. Source material: sorted CD4+, CD8+, or CD8+CD57+ T cells (not recorded which) from PBMCs. This clonotype was obtained from a human donor in good health, serving as a control. The rearrangement uses TRBV15 and TRBJ1-2; D not resolved. The CDR3 reads CATSRDRNGYTF. The CDR3 DNA is TGTGCCACCAGCAGAGACAGGAATGGCTACACCTTC.